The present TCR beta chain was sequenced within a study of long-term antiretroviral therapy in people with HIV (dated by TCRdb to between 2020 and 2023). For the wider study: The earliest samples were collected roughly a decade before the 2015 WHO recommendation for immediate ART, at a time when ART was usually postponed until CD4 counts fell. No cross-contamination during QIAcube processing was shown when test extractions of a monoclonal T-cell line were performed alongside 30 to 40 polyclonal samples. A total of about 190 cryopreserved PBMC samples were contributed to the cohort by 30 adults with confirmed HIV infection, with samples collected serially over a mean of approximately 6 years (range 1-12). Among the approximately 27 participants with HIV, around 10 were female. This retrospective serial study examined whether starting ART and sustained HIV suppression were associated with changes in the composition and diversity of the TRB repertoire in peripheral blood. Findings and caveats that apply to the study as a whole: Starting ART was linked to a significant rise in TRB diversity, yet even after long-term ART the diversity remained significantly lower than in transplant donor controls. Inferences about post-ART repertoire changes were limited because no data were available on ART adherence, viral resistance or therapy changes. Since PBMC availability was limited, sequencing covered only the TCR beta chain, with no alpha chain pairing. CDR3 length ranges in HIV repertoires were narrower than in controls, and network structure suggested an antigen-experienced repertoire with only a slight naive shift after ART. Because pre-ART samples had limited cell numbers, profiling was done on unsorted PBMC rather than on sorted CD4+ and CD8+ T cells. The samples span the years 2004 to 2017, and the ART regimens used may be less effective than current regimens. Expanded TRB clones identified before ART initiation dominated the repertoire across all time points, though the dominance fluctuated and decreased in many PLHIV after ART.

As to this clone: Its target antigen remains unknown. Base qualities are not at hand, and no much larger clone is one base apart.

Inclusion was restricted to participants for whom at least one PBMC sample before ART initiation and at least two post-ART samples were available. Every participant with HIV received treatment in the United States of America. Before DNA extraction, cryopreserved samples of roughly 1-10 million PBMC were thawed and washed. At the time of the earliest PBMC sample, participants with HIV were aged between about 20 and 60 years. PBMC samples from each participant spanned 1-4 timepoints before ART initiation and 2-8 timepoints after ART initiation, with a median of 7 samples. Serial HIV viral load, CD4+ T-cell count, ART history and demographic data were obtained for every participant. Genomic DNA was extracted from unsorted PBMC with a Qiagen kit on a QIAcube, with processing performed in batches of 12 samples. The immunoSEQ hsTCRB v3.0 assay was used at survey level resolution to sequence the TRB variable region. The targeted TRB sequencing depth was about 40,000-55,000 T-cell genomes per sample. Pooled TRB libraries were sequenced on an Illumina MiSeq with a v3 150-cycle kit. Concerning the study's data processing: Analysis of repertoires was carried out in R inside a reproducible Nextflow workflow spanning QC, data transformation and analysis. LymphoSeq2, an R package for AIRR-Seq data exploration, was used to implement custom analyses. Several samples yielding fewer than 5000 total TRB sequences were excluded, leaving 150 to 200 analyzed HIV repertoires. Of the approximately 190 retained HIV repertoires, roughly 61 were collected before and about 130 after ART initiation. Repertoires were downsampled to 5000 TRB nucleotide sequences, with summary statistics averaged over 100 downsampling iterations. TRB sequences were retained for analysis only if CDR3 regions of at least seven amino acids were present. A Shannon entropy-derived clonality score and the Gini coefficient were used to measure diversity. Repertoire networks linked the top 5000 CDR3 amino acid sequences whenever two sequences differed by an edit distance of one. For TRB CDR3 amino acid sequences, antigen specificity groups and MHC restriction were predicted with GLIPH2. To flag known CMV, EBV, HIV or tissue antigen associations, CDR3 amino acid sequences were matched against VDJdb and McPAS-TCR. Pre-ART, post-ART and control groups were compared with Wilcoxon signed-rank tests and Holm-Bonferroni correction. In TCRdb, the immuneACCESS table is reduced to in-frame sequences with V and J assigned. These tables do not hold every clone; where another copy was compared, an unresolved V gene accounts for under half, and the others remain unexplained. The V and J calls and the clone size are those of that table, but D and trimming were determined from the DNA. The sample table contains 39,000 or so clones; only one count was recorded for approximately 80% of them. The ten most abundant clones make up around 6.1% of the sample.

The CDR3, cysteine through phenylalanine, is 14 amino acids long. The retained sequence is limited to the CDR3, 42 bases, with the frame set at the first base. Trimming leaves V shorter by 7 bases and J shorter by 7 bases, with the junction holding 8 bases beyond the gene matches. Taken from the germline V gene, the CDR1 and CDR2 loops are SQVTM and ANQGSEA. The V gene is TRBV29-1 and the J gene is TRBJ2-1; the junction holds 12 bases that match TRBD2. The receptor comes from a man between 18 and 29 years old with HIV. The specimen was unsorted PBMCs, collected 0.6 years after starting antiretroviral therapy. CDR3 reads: CSALTSGRHNEQFF. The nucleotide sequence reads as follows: TGCAGCGCCCTGACTAGCGGGAGACATAATGAGCAGTTCTTC.